At least ten counts were recorded for the clone carrying this TCR beta chain. The sample is drawn from a study of T-cell reconstitution after alpha-beta-depleted transplantation in children. V was shortened by 0 bases and J by 2 bases, with 15 bases between the two germline ends. Germline V CDR1 and CDR2: SGHRS, YFSETQ. The CDR3 runs to 16 residues. Molecular barcoding with unique molecular identifiers was used for the TCRbeta library. TCRdb processed the PCR reads anew with MiXCR; each CDR3 protein has one entry. The table records roughly 89,000 distinct CDR3 sequences, roughly an eighth of them present only once.

This clonotype originated in a human donor who donated a stem cell graft to a child with inherited bone marrow failure. The sample consisted of PBMCs from the stem cell graft donor, taken from the stem cell graft. The chain carries TRBV5-1 and TRBJ2-7, with D possibly called TRBD1 or TRBD2 (5 bases each). DNA for the CDR3: TGCGCCAGCAGCTTGGCCTCTGGGACGGGAACCTACGAGCAGTACTTC. It is translated as CASSLASGTGTYEQYF.